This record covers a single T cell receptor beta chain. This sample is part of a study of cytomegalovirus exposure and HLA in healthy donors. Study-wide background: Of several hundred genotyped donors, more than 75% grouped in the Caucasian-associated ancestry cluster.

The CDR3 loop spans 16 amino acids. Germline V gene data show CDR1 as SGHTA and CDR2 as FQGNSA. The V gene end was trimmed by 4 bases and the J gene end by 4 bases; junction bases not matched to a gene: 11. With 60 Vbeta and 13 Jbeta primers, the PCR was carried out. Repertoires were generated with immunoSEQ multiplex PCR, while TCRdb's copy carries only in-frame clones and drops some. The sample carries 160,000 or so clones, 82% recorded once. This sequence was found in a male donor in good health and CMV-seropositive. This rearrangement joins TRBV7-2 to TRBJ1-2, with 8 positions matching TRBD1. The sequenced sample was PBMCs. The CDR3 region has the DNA TGTGCCAGCAGCTCAAGGGCCAGGGGGCAACTCTATGGCTACACCTTC. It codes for CASSSRARGQLYGYTF.